This is a list of T cell receptor beta chains from one sample in a study of T cell repertoires in cytomegalovirus infection. TCRdb reanalysed the reads using MiXCR and keeps one entry per CDR3 protein. Of 500,000 to 600,000 distinct CDR3 sequences listed, 16% are singletons. Sequenced sample: CD8+ T cells from PBMCs. Receptor source: a human donor in good health (CMV status not recorded). Some clones in this sample may be carry-over from other donors' samples. Each CDR3 is given with its conserved first and last residue. Each record gives: D gene, V gene, clone size, J gene, CDR3 DNA, CDR3 protein. D genes are given only for firm matches. Size values are once, few and many counts, or a class for expanded clones, and some rows have none.

d_gene: TRBD2
v_gene: TRBV7-9
abundance: many
j_gene: TRBJ2-2
CDR3nt: TGTGCCAGCAGCTTAGGTCGACTAGCGGGAGGGCCTTACACCGGGGAGCTGTTTTTT
CDR3aa: CASSLGRLAGGPYTGELFF

d_gene: TRBD1
v_gene: TRBV28
abundance: -
j_gene: TRBJ2-7
CDR3nt: TGTGCCAGCAGATCCGGGACAGGGTCCTACGAGCAGTACTTC
CDR3aa: CASRSGTGSYEQYF

d_gene: -
v_gene: TRBV27
abundance: -
j_gene: TRBJ1-6
CDR3nt: TGTGCCAGCAGTTTACGGGACACCGACTATAATTCACCCCTCCACTTT
CDR3aa: CASSLRDTDYNSPLHF

d_gene: TRBD1
v_gene: TRBV9
abundance: -
j_gene: TRBJ1-2
CDR3nt: TGTGCCAGCAGCGTAGCAGGGCCGCAAGACAGGGCGAGCGGCTACACCTTC
CDR3aa: CASSVAGPQDRASGYTF

d_gene: TRBD2
v_gene: TRBV7-3
abundance: many
j_gene: TRBJ2-1
CDR3nt: TGTGCCAGCAGCCTTATAGCGGGGGGGAACAATGAGCAGTTCTTC
CDR3aa: CASSLIAGGNNEQFF

d_gene: -
v_gene: TRBV2
abundance: many
j_gene: TRBJ1-6
CDR3nt: TGTGCCAGCAGTGTTCCAGGGAAGGGTTCACCCCTCCACTTT
CDR3aa: CASSVPGKGSPLHF

d_gene: TRBD2
v_gene: TRBV7-9
abundance: many
j_gene: TRBJ2-3
CDR3nt: TGTGCCAGCCGAGATGCTAGCGGGGGGGCGAGTACGCAGTATTTT
CDR3aa: CASRDASGGASTQYF

d_gene: -
v_gene: TRBV9
abundance: few
j_gene: TRBJ2-5
CDR3nt: TGTGCCAGCAGTCCGCAGGGGAGGGGCCGGGAGACCCAGTACTTC
CDR3aa: CASSPQGRGRETQYF

d_gene: -
v_gene: TRBV7-6
abundance: few
j_gene: TRBJ2-7
CDR3nt: TGTGCCAGCAGCTTAGGTGAGGGGAGAGGCGAGCAGTACTTC
CDR3aa: CASSLGEGRGEQYF

d_gene: -
v_gene: TRBV27
abundance: -
j_gene: TRBJ1-2
CDR3nt: TGTGCCAGCAGGAGGGACGGGAACTATGGCTACACCTTC
CDR3aa: CASRRDGNYGYTF

d_gene: -
v_gene: TRBV6-5
abundance: -
j_gene: TRBJ2-3
CDR3nt: TGTGCCAGCACCGACGGGAGACAAGATACGCAGTATTTT
CDR3aa: CASTDGRQDTQYF

d_gene: -
v_gene: TRBV28
abundance: -
j_gene: TRBJ2-7
CDR3nt: TGTGCCAGCCTGCCCGGCGGAGCCTACGAGCAGTACTTC
CDR3aa: CASLPGGAYEQYF

d_gene: -
v_gene: TRBV7-3
abundance: many
j_gene: TRBJ2-5
CDR3nt: TGTGCCAGCAGCCCCGTCGGGGGCGGTAGAGAGACCCAGTACTTC
CDR3aa: CASSPVGGGRETQYF

d_gene: TRBD1
v_gene: TRBV4-2
abundance: few
j_gene: TRBJ1-2
CDR3nt: TGTGCCAGCAGCAAAGGGGGCGATGGCTACACCTTC
CDR3aa: CASSKGGDGYTF

d_gene: -
v_gene: TRBV14
abundance: -
j_gene: TRBJ2-6
CDR3nt: TGTGCCAGCAGCCAAGGCGGGTCTTGGTCAAGCGGGGCCAACGTCCTGACTTTC
CDR3aa: CASSQGGSWSSGANVLTF

d_gene: TRBD1
v_gene: TRBV19
abundance: few
j_gene: TRBJ2-6
CDR3nt: TGTGCCAGTACCAAGGGACAGGGGGGTTCTGGGGCCAACGTCCTGACTTTC
CDR3aa: CASTKGQGGSGANVLTF

d_gene: -
v_gene: TRBV2
abundance: few
j_gene: TRBJ2-1
CDR3nt: TGTGCCAGCAGTGAAATGGGGACGAAATATGAGCAGTTCTTC
CDR3aa: CASSEMGTKYEQFF

d_gene: -
v_gene: TRBV7-9
abundance: few
j_gene: TRBJ1-2
CDR3nt: TGTGCCAGCAGCTCTTGGGCCAAGGAGGACTATGGCTACACCTTC
CDR3aa: CASSSWAKEDYGYTF

d_gene: -
v_gene: TRBV6-6
abundance: few
j_gene: TRBJ2-4
CDR3nt: TGTGCCAGCAGTTACTCGACTAGGGGGGCCTTAGCCAAAAACATTCAGTACTTC
CDR3aa: CASSYSTRGALAKNIQYF

d_gene: -
v_gene: TRBV5-4
abundance: many
j_gene: TRBJ2-4
CDR3nt: TGTGCCAGCAGCTTGGAGGAGGAGGGGGTAGGAAACATTCAGTACTTC
CDR3aa: CASSLEEEGVGNIQYF

d_gene: TRBD1
v_gene: TRBV27
abundance: few
j_gene: TRBJ2-7
CDR3nt: TGTGCCAGCAGTCCCTCGGGACAGGTCTACGAGCAGTACTTC
CDR3aa: CASSPSGQVYEQYF

d_gene: -
v_gene: TRBV11-2
abundance: many
j_gene: TRBJ2-3
CDR3nt: TGTGCCAGCAGCCATCGGGACTCTAGCACAGATACGCAGTATTTT
CDR3aa: CASSHRDSSTDTQYF

d_gene: -
v_gene: TRBV15
abundance: -
j_gene: TRBJ1-1
CDR3nt: TGTGCCACCAGCAGAGGGGCCTACGGGACGGATGTTTCGACTGAAGCTTTCTTT
CDR3aa: CATSRGAYGTDVSTEAFF

d_gene: -
v_gene: TRBV20-1
abundance: -
j_gene: TRBJ1-2
CDR3nt: TGCAGTGCTAGCTCTGACAGTAAATTCACTAACTATGGCTACACCTTC
CDR3aa: CSASSDSKFTNYGYTF

d_gene: TRBD2
v_gene: TRBV11-2
abundance: many
j_gene: TRBJ2-2
CDR3nt: TGTGCCAGCAGCTTAGAACTAGCGGGCCTGAACACCGGGGAGCTGTTTTTT
CDR3aa: CASSLELAGLNTGELFF

d_gene: TRBD2
v_gene: TRBV11-1
abundance: many
j_gene: TRBJ2-2
CDR3nt: TGTGCCAGCAGCTTGAGGAGAGGACTAGCGGGGGTAACCGGGGAGCTGTTTTTT
CDR3aa: CASSLRRGLAGVTGELFF

d_gene: -
v_gene: TRBV30
abundance: -
j_gene: TRBJ2-1
CDR3nt: TGTGCCTGGAGTGCTGGAGCGGAGGGTCCCAATGAGCAGTTCTTC
CDR3aa: CAWSAGAEGPNEQFF

d_gene: -
v_gene: TRBV28
abundance: few
j_gene: TRBJ1-2
CDR3nt: TGTGCCAGCAGTTACGGGGCCTATGGCTACACCTTC
CDR3aa: CASSYGAYGYTF

d_gene: -
v_gene: TRBV11-2
abundance: many
j_gene: TRBJ2-5
CDR3nt: TGTGCCAGCAGGTTCGGTCCGAGGCAAGAGACCCAGTACTTC
CDR3aa: CASRFGPRQETQYF

d_gene: -
v_gene: TRBV6-1
abundance: many
j_gene: TRBJ1-5
CDR3nt: TGTGCCAGCAGTGGGATGGGGAGCAATCAGCCCCAGCATTTT
CDR3aa: CASSGMGSNQPQHF

d_gene: TRBD1
v_gene: TRBV27
abundance: few
j_gene: TRBJ2-1
CDR3nt: TGTGCCAGCAGTTCGGTAACAGGGGTCGTACGCAATGAGCAGTTCTTC
CDR3aa: CASSSVTGVVRNEQFF

d_gene: TRBD2
v_gene: TRBV7-9
abundance: many
j_gene: TRBJ2-5
CDR3nt: TGTGCCAGCAGCACTCCTAGCGGGAGGAGTAGAGAGACCCAGTACTTC
CDR3aa: CASSTPSGRSRETQYF

d_gene: TRBD1
v_gene: TRBV6-5
abundance: -
j_gene: TRBJ2-5
CDR3nt: TGTGCCAGCAGTTACCCTCTAACAGGGGGGCAAGAGACCCAGTACTTC
CDR3aa: CASSYPLTGGQETQYF

d_gene: -
v_gene: TRBV2
abundance: few
j_gene: TRBJ1-1
CDR3nt: TGTGCCAGCAGTGAACAAGCAGGGAGGACTGAAGCTTTCTTT
CDR3aa: CASSEQAGRTEAFF

d_gene: -
v_gene: TRBV7-2
abundance: many
j_gene: TRBJ2-1
CDR3nt: TGTGCCAGCAGCTTAGTGGGGGGTACAACAAATGAGCAGTTCTTC
CDR3aa: CASSLVGGTTNEQFF

d_gene: TRBD1
v_gene: TRBV7-9
abundance: few
j_gene: TRBJ1-5
CDR3nt: TGTGCCAGCAGCTTAGTAGGCGGAGACAGGGACGGTAGCAATCAGCCCCAGCATTTT
CDR3aa: CASSLVGGDRDGSNQPQHF

d_gene: -
v_gene: TRBV24-1
abundance: few
j_gene: TRBJ2-7
CDR3nt: TGTGCCACCAGTGATTTGGTCAGGGAACAGCACTACGAGCAGTACTTC
CDR3aa: CATSDLVREQHYEQYF

d_gene: -
v_gene: TRBV24-1
abundance: -
j_gene: TRBJ2-2
CDR3nt: TGTGCCACCAGTGACCGTGGGGATGGGACCGGGGAGCTGTTTTTT
CDR3aa: CATSDRGDGTGELFF

d_gene: TRBD1
v_gene: TRBV28
abundance: -
j_gene: TRBJ1-2
CDR3nt: TGTGCCAGTTCCCAAACAGGGGTCCGCTATGGCTACACCTTC
CDR3aa: CASSQTGVRYGYTF

d_gene: -
v_gene: TRBV12-5
abundance: -
j_gene: TRBJ2-2
CDR3nt: TGTGCTAGTGGTGCCTTCCGGGACTTCGGAGAACGAACCTGGGAGCTGTTTTTT
CDR3aa: CASGAFRDFGERTWELFF

d_gene: TRBD1
v_gene: TRBV19
abundance: few
j_gene: TRBJ1-5
CDR3nt: TGTGCCAGTAGGACGGGGCAGGGGGCAGGGCAGCCCCAGCATTTT
CDR3aa: CASRTGQGAGQPQHF

d_gene: -
v_gene: TRBV4-1
abundance: few
j_gene: TRBJ1-4
CDR3nt: TGCGCCAGCAGCCAAGATCGAGGGTTTGAGGAAAAACTGTTTTTT
CDR3aa: CASSQDRGFEEKLFF

d_gene: -
v_gene: TRBV7-9
abundance: many
j_gene: TRBJ2-1
CDR3nt: TGTGCCAGCAGCCCCCCTCAGGGCCATGAGCAGTTCTTC
CDR3aa: CASSPPQGHEQFF

d_gene: -
v_gene: TRBV9
abundance: -
j_gene: TRBJ1-1
CDR3nt: TGTGCCAGCAGCGTAGTAAAGGGTTTACTGTCGGCCGCTTTCTTT
CDR3aa: CASSVVKGLLSAAFF

d_gene: -
v_gene: TRBV5-4
abundance: many
j_gene: TRBJ1-1
CDR3nt: TGTGCCAGCAGCTTGTGGGGGATGAACACTGAAGCTTTCTTT
CDR3aa: CASSLWGMNTEAFF

d_gene: -
v_gene: TRBV3-1
abundance: -
j_gene: TRBJ2-3
CDR3nt: TGTGCCAGCAGCTCCACGGGACTCGGCACAGATACGCAGTATTTT
CDR3aa: CASSSTGLGTDTQYF